The next 25 T cell receptor beta chains were all read from a single sample in a study of blood T cells in healthy people across ages. Next came a second PCR, run for about 7 to 12 cycles, which used a sample-barcoded 5' primer along with a J-beta primer mix. TCRdb used MiXCR to reprocess the 5' RACE reads, holding one entry per CDR3 protein. The profile covers about 1.4 million distinct CDR3 sequences, with approximately 59% appearing a single time and 6.5% to 8.5% taken by the ten largest. Sequencing input: blood. These receptors came from a man aged 18-30 years in good health.

This clonotype was seen only a few times. The CDR3 protein is CASRQGPGGNQPQHF. The CDR3 bases are TGTGCCAGCAGACAAGGCCCGGGGGGCAATCAGCCCCAGCATTTT. The J gene is TRBJ1-5, the V gene TRBV6-1; D is possibly TRBD1 (5 bases). The CDR3 runs 15 residues. Trimming took off 6 bases at V and 2 bases at J, with 14 bases between the two ends. Germline V gene sequence: CDR1 MNHNS, CDR2 SASEGT.

This chain links TRBV20-1 with TRBJ2-5; tentatively, D is TRBD2 (6 bases). With the DNA end fitting TRBJ2-7 better, the J assignment may be wrong. Germline lookup yields CDR1 DFQATT and CDR2 SNEGSKA (reference sequence). The CDR3 extends over 14 amino acids. The CDR3 loop is CSARDISGVYEQYF. CDR3 coding DNA: TGCAGTGCTAGAGATATTAGCGGAGTCTACGAGCAGTACTTC.

The V call is TRBV29-1, the J call TRBJ2-7, with TRBD1 as a possible D gene (5 bases). This CDR3 spans 14 amino acids. In germline, CDR1 is SQVTM, CDR2 ANQGSEA. V dropped 7 bases and J dropped 2 bases, with 18 bases sitting between them. CDR3: CSATTTDAAYEQYF. CDR3 sequence (DNA): TGCAGCGCCACTACGACAGATGCAGCCTACGAGCAGTACTTC.

The rearrangement uses TRBV29-1 and TRBJ1-1; D remains unclear. Trimming shortened V by 3 bases and J by 0 bases, and 11 bases separated the two germline ends. The CDR3 sequence is 14 residues long. Looked up from germline, CDR1 is SQVTM and CDR2 is ANQGSEA. This CDR3 is CSVDSYGMNTEAFF. The CDR3 DNA reads as TGCAGCGTTGACTCCTACGGGATGAACACTGAAGCTTTCTTT.

This clonotype appeared a single time. This rearrangement joins TRBV18 to TRBJ2-5; D is possibly TRBD1 (5 bases). Per germline, CDR1 KGHSH and CDR2 LQKENI. The CDR3 extends over 14 amino acids. Deletions cut 0 bases from V and 2 bases from J, with 7 bases between. The CDR3 region is CASSPPGPQETQYF. CDR3 bases: TGTGCCAGCTCACCACCGGGGCCACAAGAGACCCAGTACTTC.

CDR3 residues: CASSQVPPGWDRFLLGYEQYF. In nucleotides, the CDR3 is TGCGCCAGCAGCCAAGTACCCCCTGGTTGGGACAGGTTCCTTCTGGGGTACGAGCAGTACTTC. The rearrangement links TRBV4-1 to TRBJ2-7, with 8 positions matching TRBD1. J lost 4 bases, V lost 1 base, and 24 bases had no gene match. The CDR3 runs 21 residues. The germline gives CDR1 MGHRA, CDR2 YSYEKL.

The chain recombines TRBV4-1 with TRBJ2-5, with D possibly matching TRBD1 (6 bases). The length of the CDR3 is 13 residues. Per germline, CDR1 MGHRA and CDR2 YSYEKL. V lost 4 bases to trimming and J lost 5 bases, with 11 bases between them. As DNA, the CDR3 is TGCGCCAGCAGCCTAGGGACATTCGAGACCCAGTACTTC. This sequence encodes CASSLGTFETQYF.

The J gene is TRBJ2-7, the V gene TRBV29-1; the D gene is possibly TRBD1 (6 bases). Germline V lookup: CDR1 SQVTM, CDR2 ANQGSEA. V was trimmed by 2 bases and J by 7 bases, leaving 15 bases between them. The CDR3 consists of 13 residues. The CDR3 coding sequence is TGCAGCGTTGAACCGACAGGCGCTCGGGAGCAGTACTTC. Residues: CSVEPTGAREQYF.

In its sample, this clonotype was seen a few times. The V call is TRBV5-1, the J call TRBJ2-1; D is perhaps TRBD2 (5 bases). The germline CDR1 and CDR2 sequences are SGHRS and YFSETQ. CDR3 length: 16 residues. Trimming took 0 bases from V and 2 from J, leaving 12 bases between them. This chain's CDR3 is CASSLEASGPYNEQFF. The CDR3, as DNA: TGCGCCAGCAGCTTGGAGGCCAGCGGCCCCTACAATGAGCAGTTCTTC.

This clonotype came up once. The chain uses TRBV20-1 and TRBJ2-1, with 8 positions matching TRBD2. With 5 bases clipped from V and 4 bases from J, the junction kept 10 bases outside the gene matches. This CDR3 has 15 residues. Germline V gene sequence: CDR1 DFQATT, CDR2 SNEGSKA (reference sequence). Here the CDR3 reads CSAVDKAGVYNEQFF. The CDR3 DNA is TGCAGTGCTGTCGATAAAGCGGGAGTTTACAATGAGCAGTTCTTC.

The rearrangement links TRBV7-2 to TRBJ2-5; tentatively, D is TRBD2 (6 bases). The CDR3 length is 15 residues. The germline CDR1 and CDR2 sequences are SGHTA and FQGNSA. The V end was cut by 5 bases, the J end by 0 bases, with 13 bases between. The CDR3 sequence is CASSPWDSYQETQYF. The CDR3 region has the DNA TGTGCCAGCAGCCCATGGGACTCCTACCAAGAGACCCAGTACTTC.

V and J are TRBV11-2 and TRBJ2-3, with D possibly being TRBD2 (6 bases). Trimming took off 5 bases at V and 0 bases at J, with 15 bases between the two ends. The CDR3 has 16 amino acids. Per the germline V gene, CDR1 is SGHAT and CDR2 is FQNNGV. CDR3 protein: CASSPLGGASTDTQYF. As DNA, the CDR3 is TGTGCCAGCAGCCCTCTCGGCGGGGCTAGCACAGATACGCAGTATTTT.

The rearrangement links TRBV5-5 to TRBJ2-1; 16 bases fit TRBD2. Germline-derived CDR1 and CDR2 are SGHKS and YYEKEE (reference sequence). CDR3 size: 14 residues. The junction had 7 bases not matched to a gene; V was cut back by 10 bases and J by 9 bases. This chain's CDR3 is CAGGLAGGHGEQFF. The CDR3, as DNA: TGTGCCGGGGGACTAGCGGGAGGGCACGGTGAGCAGTTCTTC.

The chain has TRBV7-2 and TRBJ2-1; D unresolved. Trimming took off 7 bases at V and 6 bases at J, with 13 bases between the two ends. Germline assignment: CDR1 SGHTA and CDR2 FQGNSA. CDR3 length: 13 amino acids. CDR3 DNA sequence: TGTGCCAGCAACCTCCCCAGCCTCAATGAGCAGTTCTTC. This sequence encodes CASNLPSLNEQFF.

The chain links TRBV10-3 to TRBJ1-1; D perhaps matches TRBD1 (6 bases). The germline V gene encodes CDR1 ENHRY and CDR2 SYGVKD. The CDR3 is made up of 12 amino acids. V was clipped by 8 bases and J by 1 base, with 8 bases between them. The CDR3 region has the DNA TGTGCCATCGGACAGCCGAACACTGAAGCTTTCTTT. Its protein product is CAIGQPNTEAFF.

This clonotype was picked up one time. V usage is TRBV28 and J usage is TRBJ1-5, with TRBD1 as a possible D gene (6 bases). V was clipped by 6 bases and J by 5 bases, with 11 bases between them. The CDR3 sequence is 13 residues long. Germline loops: CDR1 MDHEN, CDR2 SYDVKM. CDR3 nucleotides: TGTGCCAGCAGGACGGGGGCGGATCAGCCCCAGCATTTT. Translation gives CASRTGADQPQHF.

The V gene is TRBV4-1, the J gene TRBJ1-2; D gene unclear. The germline V gene has CDR1 MGHRA and CDR2 YSYEKL. This CDR3 region has 15 residues. V shed 0 bases and J shed 8 bases, with 16 bases lying between them. The CDR3 DNA is TGCGCCAGCAGCCAAGATCTCGCGGCAACGGACGGCTACACCTTC. Its protein is CASSQDLAATDGYTF.

The V and J genes are TRBV18 and TRBJ1-4; D call uncertain. Per the germline V gene, CDR1 is KGHSH and CDR2 is LQKENI. Trimming shortened V by 4 bases and J by 8 bases, and 11 bases separated the two germline ends. The CDR3 has 13 amino acids. The CDR3 here is CASSLIRNEKLFF. The CDR3 DNA reads TGTGCCAGCTCACTCATTCGGAACGAAAAACTGTTTTTT.

The table lists this clonotype with a count of one. This rearrangement joins TRBV4-1 to TRBJ1-6; 7 bases are a match to TRBD1. Per the germline V gene, CDR1 is MGHRA and CDR2 is YSYEKL. The V gene end was trimmed by 4 bases and the J gene end by 8 bases; junction bases not matched to a gene: 5. The CDR3 sequence is 14 residues long. The CDR3 loop is CASSLGTEHSPLHF. Here the CDR3 DNA reads TGCGCCAGCAGCCTCGGGACAGAGCATTCACCCCTCCACTTT.

The V and J genes are TRBV2 and TRBJ2-3, with D tentatively TRBD2 (6 bases). Germline CDR1 reads SNHLY; CDR2 reads FYNNEI. The CDR3 totals 14 residues. V lost 3 bases to trimming and J lost 2 bases, with 9 bases between them. The CDR3 is CASSEAGPTDTQYF. The CDR3 coding sequence is TGTGCCAGCAGTGAGGCGGGGCCCACAGATACGCAGTATTTT.

The rearrangement links TRBV7-2 to TRBJ2-5, with D possibly matching TRBD1 (6 bases). CDR3 length: 14 amino acids. The ends were cut back, 7 bases at V and 4 bases at J, with 16 bases in the middle. Germline CDR1 reads SGHTA; CDR2 reads FQGNSA. The CDR3 nucleotides are TGTGCCAGCAATGGTGGGGGCTGGGGAGAGACCCAGTACTTC. It yields the protein CASNGGGWGETQYF. Full variable domain (remainder filled in from reference TRBV7-2 and TRBJ2-5): GAGVSQSPSNKVTEKGKDVELRCDPISGHTALYWYRQSLGQGLEFLIYFQGNSAPDKSGLPSDRFSAERTGGSVSTLTIQRTQQEDSAVYLCASNGGGWGETQYFGPGTRLLVL.

This chain's CDR3 is CASTRGLATDTQYF. The CDR3 region has the DNA TGTGCCAGCACGCGGGGGCTGGCTACAGATACGCAGTATTTT. The chain uses TRBV6-5 and TRBJ2-3; D might be TRBD2 (7 bases). CDR3 length equals 14 residues. V was pared by 7 bases and J by 3 bases, with 14 bases between. Germline-derived CDR1 and CDR2 are MNHEY and SVGAGI.

The chain employs TRBV20-1 and TRBJ2-7; 11 nucleotides align to TRBD2. Germline V gene lookup returns CDR1 DFQATT and CDR2 SNEGSKA (reference sequence). The CDR3 contains 19 residues. V lost 1 base to trimming and J lost 5 bases; unmatched junction nucleotides: 19. CDR3 sequence: CSARALRLLTSGVLDEQYF. The DNA for the CDR3 is TGCAGTGCTAGAGCACTAAGGCTCCTGACTAGCGGGGTTTTAGACGAGCAGTACTTC.

Concerning this clonotype itself: At one of its ends the junction is not consistent with the germline gene, which may arise from a read error. The genes are TRBV27 and TRBJ2-7; no clear D. There are 14 residues in the CDR3. Germline-derived CDR1 and CDR2 are MNHEY and SMNVEV (reference sequence). Written as DNA, the CDR3 is TGTGCCAGAAGTTTCGGCAGGTTCTCCTACGAGCAGTACTTC. The encoded protein is CARSFGRFSYEQYF.

The rearrangement uses TRBV28 and TRBJ2-5; tentative D call: TRBD2 (5 bases). The end of the DNA is better explained by TRBJ2-7, so the J call may be wrong. The CDR3 consists of 13 residues. Germline CDR1 MDHEN, CDR2 SYDVKM. CDR3 sequence reads: CASGETSSYEQYF. CDR3 bases: TGTGCCAGCGGGGAAACTAGCTCCTACGAGCAGTACTTC.